The rows below give T cell receptor beta chains drawn from one sample of a study of blood T cell repertoires in COVID-19. TCRdb's table, derived via immunoSEQ multiplex PCR, lists solely in-frame clones and lacks some. The profile shows about 98,000 clones, 75% to 85% of them singletons. Material: peripheral blood. The receptor set was obtained from a man aged 70 or older with acute or convalescent COVID-19. CDR3s include the opening cysteine and the closing phenylalanine or tryptophan. D genes are given only for firm matches. Clone size is not always given. Where it is, it says once, few, many or a class for expanded clones.

j_call v_call d_call clone_size cdr3_nt cdr3_aa
TRBJ2-4 TRBV27 TRBD1 . TGTGCCAGCAGTTTGACAGGGCTGGACTTAGCCAAAAACATTCAGTACTTC CASSLTGLDLAKNIQYF
TRBJ2-3 TRBV3-1/TRBV3-2 TRBD1 few TGTGCCAGCAGCTTCCGGGACAGGGAGGGGTATTTT CASSFRDREGYF
TRBJ2-1 TRBV6-2/TRBV6-3 . . TGTGCCAGCAGTCCCACAACTAGCTTGCTCACCAATGAGCAGTTCTTC CASSPTTSLLTNEQFF
TRBJ1-1 TRBV6-2/TRBV6-3 . . TGTGCCAGCAGTGGGGGGGACGGAATCTTGAACACTGAAGCTTTCTTT CASSGGDGILNTEAFF
TRBJ1-2 TRBV28 . . TGTGCCATCCCCAGGTCGCCCTATGGCTACACCTTC CAIPRSPYGYTF
TRBJ2-1 TRBV10-3 TRBD2 few TGTGCCATCAGTATTACTAGGCGGGAGAAGAATGAGCAGTTCTTC CAISITRREKNEQFF
TRBJ1-4 TRBV29-1 . . TGCAGCGTTGAAGCCCCTAACTATGAAAAACTGTTTTTT CSVEAPNYEKLFF
TRBJ2-3 TRBV6-1 . . TGTGCCAGCAGTGAAGCCGCGATGTCTAGCACAGATACGCAGTATTTT CASSEAAMSSTDTQYF
TRBJ2-1 TRBV10-2 . . TGCGCCAGCAGTGAGATAAGTAGACAGGTCAATGAGCAGTTCTTC CASSEISRQVNEQFF
TRBJ1-5 TRBV6-2/TRBV6-3 . . TGTGCCAGCAGCCACACCAGGGGTTATAGCAATCAGCCCCAGCATTTT CASSHTRGYSNQPQHF
TRBJ2-5 TRBV24-1 TRBD2 . TGTGCCACCAGTGCCCTCCCGGGACTAGCGGGAGGGCCACCCCAAGAGACCCAGTACTTC CATSALPGLAGGPPQETQYF
TRBJ2-7 TRBV14 . . TGTGCCAGCAGCCAAGAGGGGCCGCATCGGGAGCAGTACTTC CASSQEGPHREQYF
TRBJ2-1 TRBV9 . . TGTGCCAGCAGCGTAGACCAGCGGTTCTACAATGAGCAGTTCTTC CASSVDQRFYNEQFF
TRBJ1-2 TRBV28 TRBD1 once TGTGCCATCTCGGGACAGGAGGGTGGCTACACCTTC CAISGQEGGYTF
TRBJ2-4 TRBV7-3 TRBD2 once TGTGCCAGCAGCTTCGGGACTAGCGGGATGCTAGCCAAAAACATTCAGTACTTC CASSFGTSGMLAKNIQYF
TRBJ2-1 TRBV7-2 TRBD2 many TGTGCCAGCAGCTCTGGCGGGAGCTCCTACAATGAGCAGTTCTTC CASSSGGSSYNEQFF
TRBJ1-4 TRBV3-1/TRBV3-2 . . TGTGCCAGCAGCCAAGACCCGGGGGGCAGGAGTGAAAAACTGTTTTTT CASSQDPGGRSEKLFF
TRBJ1-2 TRBV15 TRBD1 once TGTGCCACCAGCAGAGAATTACAGGGGGTTTCCCCGATCTTC CATSRELQGVSPIF
TRBJ2-4 TRBV20-1 TRBD1 . TGCAGTGCTATTGACAGGGGAGTCAAAAACATTCAGTACTTC CSAIDRGVKNIQYF
TRBJ2-7 TRBV27 TRBD2 . TGTGCCAGCAGTTTAAACTCCGGGACTAGAGGTGGCGAGCAGTACTTC CASSLNSGTRGGEQYF
TRBJ1-5 TRBV19 TRBD1 . TGTGCCAGTGGGGACAGGGGGGCCTTACCCCAGCATTTT CASGDRGALPQHF
TRBJ1-2 TRBV19 TRBD1 . TGTGCCAGTAGTATCAAGCAGGGGGACTTCTATGGCTACACCTTC CASSIKQGDFYGYTF
TRBJ1-3 TRBV7-2 . . TGTGCCAGCAGCCCCCGACAGAACTCGTACTCTGGAAACACCATATATTTT CASSPRQNSYSGNTIYF
TRBJ1-5 TRBV27 TRBD1 . TGTGCCAGCAGTTTAAAATCGGGACAGGGTTATAGCAATCAGCCCCAGCATTTT CASSLKSGQGYSNQPQHF